These 25 T cell receptor beta chains were sequenced from one sample in a study of blood T cell repertoires in COVID-19. Method: immunoSEQ multiplex PCR; TCRdb's copy keeps in-frame clones and lacks some. The repertoire consists of 100,000 or so clones, with around 72% occurring once and the leading ten covering 13% to 15%. Specimen: peripheral blood. These receptors originate from a woman older than 75 with acute or convalescent COVID-19.

This chain connects TRBV12-3 or TRBV12-4 to TRBJ1-5, with unresolved D. Trimming shortened V by 2 bases and J by 5 bases, and 7 bases separated the two germline ends. CDR3 length: 13 residues. This chain's CDR3 is CASSLFGDQPQHF. CDR3 in DNA: TGTGCCAGCAGTTTATTTGGAGATCAGCCCCAGCATTTT.

The genes are TRBV5-1 and TRBJ2-3, with TRBD1 as a possible D gene (5 bases). V was trimmed by 4 bases and J by 2 bases, leaving 11 bases between them. CDR1 is SGHRS and CDR2 is YFSETQ in the germline V gene. CDR3 size: 14 residues. The CDR3 sequence is CASSQLGDTDTQYF. In DNA, the CDR3 is TGCGCCAGCAGCCAGCTAGGGGACACAGATACGCAGTATTTT.

As DNA, the CDR3 is TGTGCCAGCAGCCTACGACAGGGGTTCGGCTATGGCTACACCTTC. Translating gives CASSLRQGFGYGYTF. V and J are TRBV11-2 and TRBJ1-2; 8 positions match TRBD1. Germline V gene data show CDR1 as SGHAT and CDR2 as FQNNGV. Losses at the gene ends were 5 bases for V and 4 bases for J; bases not matched to a gene: 9. The CDR3 sequence is 15 residues long.

In its sample, this clone was seen a few times. This rearrangement joins TRBV19 to TRBJ1-2; TRBD1 might be the D (5 bases). V dropped 3 bases and J dropped 0 bases, with 8 bases sitting between them. The CDR3 is 14 residues long. CDR1 is LNHDA, CDR2 SQIVND, per germline (reference sequence). CDR3 nucleotides: TGTGCCAGTAGTATTCAGGGCCCTAACTATGGCTACACCTTC. This gives the protein CASSIQGPNYGYTF.

V is TRBV6-2 or TRBV6-3 and J is TRBJ1-1, with TRBD1 matching 8 bases. After removal of 5 bases from V and 8 bases from J, the junction contained 10 bases not matched to a gene. CDR3 length: 14 residues. Germline V gene lookup returns CDR1 MNHEY and CDR2 SVGEGT. The CDR3 bases are TGTGCCAGCAGTACGATCCGACAGGGGAGAGAAGCTTTCTTT. It codes for CASSTIRQGREAFF.

This chain uses TRBV7-2 with TRBJ2-3, with 7 bases that match TRBD1. The CDR3 spans 16 residues. Germline V gives CDR1 SGHTA, CDR2 FQGNSA. V shed 1 base, J shed 8 bases, and the junction held 12 bases outside the gene matches. CDR3 in amino acids: CASSLERGRVVVTQYF. The CDR3 region has the DNA TGTGCCAGCAGCTTAGAGAGGGGGCGGGTTGTTGTTACGCAGTATTTT.

J is TRBJ1-1 and V is TRBV7-2; D call uncertain. The germline V and J ends were trimmed by 5 bases and 1 base, with 11 bases remaining between them. This CDR3 contains 14 residues. In germline, CDR1 is SGHTA, CDR2 FQGNSA. In DNA form, the CDR3 reads TGTGCCAGCAGCGTTTACAACAAGAACACTGAAGCTTTCTTT. Protein sequence: CASSVYNKNTEAFF.

Note on this clone: The junction does not match germline at one end; this may be a read error. The chain joins TRBV7-8 to TRBJ2-5, with D perhaps TRBD1 (6 bases). The CDR3 runs 15 residues. The germline V gene has CDR1 SGHVS and CDR2 FQNEAQ. CDR3 in DNA: TGTGCCAGCAGCTTAAAATGGTGGGGGCAAGCGACCCAGTACTTC. Its protein product is CASSLKWWGQATQYF.

This CDR3 reads CASSYPPGQGFHNEQFF. In nucleotides, the CDR3 is TGCGCCAGCAGCTACCCTCCTGGACAGGGTTTTCACAATGAGCAGTTCTTC. The chain combines TRBV5-1 with TRBJ2-1; 8 positions agree with TRBD1. The CDR3 contains 17 residues. After removal of 3 bases from V and 5 bases from J, the junction contained 13 bases not matched to a gene. CDR1 is SGHRS, CDR2 YFSETQ, per germline.

The table lists this clone with a few counts. The CDR3 sequence: CASSQESQGLSSYNSPLHF. CDR3 DNA: TGTGCCAGCAGCCAAGAAAGCCAAGGACTTAGCTCCTATAATTCACCCCTCCACTTT. The J gene is TRBJ1-6, the V gene TRBV14; D is undetermined. Germline CDR1 and CDR2: SGHDN and FVKESK. There are 19 residues in the CDR3. V lost 0 bases, J lost 0 bases, and 15 bases lay in between. Looking up the rest from reference TRBV14 and TRBJ1-6 gives the full variable domain: EAGVTQFPSHSVIEKGQTVTLRCDPISGHDNLYWYRRVMGKEIKFLLHFVKESKQDESGMPNNRFLAERTGGTYSTLKVQPAELEDSGVYFCASSQESQGLSSYNSPLHFGNGTRLTVT.

The chain employs TRBV30 and TRBJ2-1, with TRBD2 as a possible D gene (5 bases). Germline V lookup: CDR1 GTSNPN, CDR2 SVGIG (reference sequence). The V and J ends lost 4 bases and 2 bases respectively, with 9 bases between them. There are 13 residues in the CDR3. The CDR3 DNA is TGTGCCTGGACTAGCAGTACCTACAATGAGCAGTTCTTC. It yields the protein CAWTSSTYNEQFF.

This clone was recorded a few times. This chain connects TRBV7-6 to TRBJ1-1; 9 bases are a match to TRBD1. CDR3 length: 16 residues. Germline V gives CDR1 SGHVS, CDR2 FNYEAQ. V lost 3 bases, J lost 5 bases, and 10 bases stayed unmatched. CDR3 in amino acids: CASSFLLRDRDTEAFF. CDR3 in DNA: TGTGCCAGCAGCTTTCTCCTCCGGGACAGGGATACTGAAGCTTTCTTT.

The J gene is TRBJ1-1, the V gene TRBV30; possibly TRBD1 for D (5 bases). The CDR3 contains 15 residues. Germline V gene data show CDR1 as GTSNPN and CDR2 as SVGIG (reference sequence). Trimming pared 3 bases from V and 0 bases from J, leaving 14 bases between. The DNA of the CDR3 is TGTGCCTGGAGACACGCGGGGGGTGTGAACACTGAAGCTTTCTTT. Its protein product is CAWRHAGGVNTEAFF.

This rearrangement joins TRBV10-3 to TRBJ1-2; D perhaps matches TRBD1 (5 bases). With 6 bases removed from V and 6 bases from J, the gap between germline ends came to 11 bases. This CDR3 spans 12 amino acids. CDR1 and CDR2 from the germline V gene are ENHRY and SYGVKD. The CDR3 DNA reads as TGTGCCATCAGAGCTCGACAGCATGGCTACACCTTC. It yields the protein CAIRARQHGYTF.

This clone has just a few counts. This sequence joins TRBV19 and TRBJ2-3; 7 positions agree with TRBD2. The germline CDR1 and CDR2 sequences are LNHDA and SQIVND (reference sequence). The CDR3 is 19 amino acids. With 6 bases clipped from V and 0 bases from J, the junction kept 18 bases outside the gene matches. The CDR3: CASSGGMGTGHPSTDTQYF. The CDR3 nucleotides read TGTGCCAGTAGCGGGGGGATGGGCACAGGCCACCCTAGCACAGATACGCAGTATTTT.

The V gene is TRBV9, the J gene TRBJ1-3; D might be TRBD1 (6 bases). Trimming left V 0 bases short and J 0 bases short, with 13 bases between. The CDR3 extends over 17 amino acids. Germline values: CDR1 SGDLS, CDR2 YYNGEE. The CDR3 DNA is TGTGCCAGCAGCGTAGGATCTGGACAGAGCTCTGGAAACACCATATATTTT. Translation: CASSVGSGQSSGNTIYF.

The rearrangement joins TRBV30 to TRBJ2-7, with a tentative D call TRBD1 (6 bases). Germline-derived CDR1 and CDR2 are GTSNPN and SVGIG (reference sequence). V was cut by 5 bases and J by 1 base, with 9 bases left in between. The CDR3 sequence is 12 residues long. The CDR3 DNA is TGTGCCTGGGCAGGGGATTCCTACGAGCAGTACTTC. It codes for CAWAGDSYEQYF.

The rearrangement uses TRBV6-4 and TRBJ1-5; D remains unclear. This CDR3 is 14 amino acids long. Trimming removed 2 bases from V and 7 bases from J, with 12 bases in between. Germline loops: CDR1 MRHNA, CDR2 SNTAGT. The CDR3, as DNA: TGTGCCAGCAGTGACCCCAGGAAGGAACAGCCCCAGCATTTT. Its translation: CASSDPRKEQPQHF.

This clone appeared a few times. This chain joins TRBV30 and TRBJ2-7; tentative D call: TRBD1 (6 bases). Trimming removed 5 bases at V and 4 bases at J, with 9 bases between. Germline loops: CDR1 GTSNPN, CDR2 SVGIG (reference sequence). CDR3 length equals 11 residues. CDR3 sequence: CAWGQFYEQYF. The DNA of the CDR3 is TGTGCCTGGGGACAGTTTTACGAGCAGTACTTC.

The chain couples TRBV6-2 or TRBV6-3 to TRBJ1-3, with D possibly matching TRBD1 (6 bases). The V gene lost 2 bases and the J gene lost 4 bases, with 9 bases spanning the gap. Germline assignment: CDR1 MNHEY and CDR2 SVGEGT. The CDR3 runs to 14 residues. The CDR3 protein is CASSYDRSGNTIYF. The DNA for the CDR3 is TGTGCCAGCAGTTACGACAGGTCGGGAAACACCATATATTTT.

The chain uses TRBV6-5 and TRBJ1-6; D is possibly TRBD1 (6 bases). V was clipped by 8 bases and J by 10 bases, with 15 bases between them. The germline V gene encodes CDR1 MNHEY and CDR2 SVGAGI. The CDR3 consists of 13 residues. The CDR3 protein is CASVARGSSPLHF. In DNA form, the CDR3 reads TGTGCCAGCGTCGCCAGGGGAAGCTCACCCCTCCACTTT.

CDR3 region: CASSQRLAVSYEQYF. CDR3 bases: TGTGCCAGCAGCCAGAGACTAGCCGTCTCCTACGAGCAGTACTTC. The V gene is TRBV7-4, the J gene TRBJ2-7; the match to TRBD2 covers 7 bases. CDR1 is SGHVT and CDR2 is SQSDAQ in the germline V gene. V lost 5 bases, J lost 0 bases, and 7 bases stayed unmatched. The CDR3 totals 15 residues.

The chain couples TRBV12-5 to TRBJ1-2; tentatively, D is TRBD1 (5 bases). The CDR3 totals 14 residues. The germline CDR1 and CDR2 sequences are LGHNT and FRNRAP. V lost 1 base and J 8 bases, leaving 14 bases between the germline ends. In DNA form, the CDR3 reads TGTGCTAGTGGTTTGGAGGGGAAGGCAGACGGCTACACCTTC. Its translation: CASGLEGKADGYTF. Together with reference TRBV12-5 and TRBJ1-2, the CDR3 gives the full variable domain: DARVTQTPRHKVTEMGQEVTMRCQPILGHNTVFWYRQTMMQGLELLAYFRNRAPLDDSGMPKDRFSAEMPDATLATLKIQPSEPRDSAVYFCASGLEGKADGYTFGSGTRLTVV.

This clone is medium-sized. The rearrangement uses TRBV19 and TRBJ1-1, with D perhaps matching TRBD1 (5 bases). Germline values: CDR1 LNHDA, CDR2 SQIVND (reference sequence). The CDR3 has 17 amino acids. V was trimmed by 4 bases and J by 1 base, leaving 19 bases between them. The CDR3 is CASSTGSRGKGNTEAFF. DNA of the CDR3: TGTGCCAGTAGTACCGGTTCAAGGGGAAAGGGGAACACTGAAGCTTTCTTT.

The chain combines TRBV5-6 with TRBJ1-4; TRBD1 matches at 9 bases. The CDR3 loop spans 16 amino acids. V trimming: 3 bases; J trimming: 7 bases; junction bases outside the gene matches: 10. Germline assignment: CDR1 SGHDT and CDR2 YYEEEE. CDR3 in amino acids: CASSSIAGQGIEKLFF. The CDR3 region has the DNA TGTGCCAGCAGCTCGATAGCGGGACAGGGAATTGAAAAACTGTTTTTT. Full variable domain (rest looked up from reference TRBV5-6 and TRBJ1-4): DAGVTQSPTHLIKTRGQQVTLRCSPKSGHDTVSWYQQALGQGPQFIFQYYEEEERQRGNFPDRFSGHQFPNYSSELNVNALLLGDSALYLCASSSIAGQGIEKLFFGSGTQLSVL.